This TCR beta chain was captured by sequencing in a study of somatic mutations in cytotoxic T cells in rheumatoid arthritis. Looking at the study overall: Blood from the patient (over 28 ml EDTA) was drawn right after diagnosis, pretreatment.

The germline V gene encodes CDR1 MDHEN and CDR2 SYDVKM. This CDR3 is built from 14 residues. V was cut by 8 bases and J by 3 bases, with 17 bases left in between. With respect to this clone: Its antigen is currently unknown.

Profiling relied on immunoSEQ multiplex PCR, and the TCRdb table lists in-frame clones only, not all of them. This table holds thousands of clones, about four fifths found once. Study observations and caveats: A rise in CD8+ clonality with age was seen in rheumatoid arthritis patients but not in healthy controls.

Separation of CD4+ and CD8+ cells was performed by positive magnetic bead selection, and purity was verified by flow cytometry. The chain recombines TRBV28 with TRBJ2-7; tentative D call: TRBD1 (6 bases). This receptor was obtained from a man aged 35 to 55 with rheumatoid arthritis. The starting material was CD8+ T cells sorted from blood, obtained at a follow-up visit. The CDR3 DNA follows: TGTGCCAGCGGGGACAAGGGACGGAGCTACGAGCAGTACTTC. Protein: CASGDKGRSYEQYF. The full variable domain, with the rest looked up from reference TRBV28 and TRBJ2-7, is DVKVTQSSRYLVKRTGEKVFLECVQDMDHENMFWYRQDPGLGLRLIYFSYDVKMKEKGDIPEGYSVSREKKERFSLILESASTNQTSMYLCASGDKGRSYEQYFGPGTRLTVT.